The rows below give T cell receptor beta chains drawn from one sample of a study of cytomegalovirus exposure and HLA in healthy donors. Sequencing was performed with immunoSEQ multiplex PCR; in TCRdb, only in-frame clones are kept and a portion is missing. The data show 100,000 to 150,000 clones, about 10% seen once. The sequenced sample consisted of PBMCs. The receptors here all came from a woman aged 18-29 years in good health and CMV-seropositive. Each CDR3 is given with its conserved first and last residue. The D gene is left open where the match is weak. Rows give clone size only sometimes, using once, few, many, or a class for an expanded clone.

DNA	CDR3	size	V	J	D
TGTGCCAGCAGCCCGAGCGGGGGCCACTACGAGCAGTACTTC	CASSPSGGHYEQYF	NA	TRBV9	TRBJ2-7	TRBD2
TGTGCCAGCAGCTTAGGCAGAGGTAGCGGGAGGGCGGACAATGAGCAGTTCTTC	CASSLGRGSGRADNEQFF	NA	TRBV7-2	TRBJ2-1	TRBD2
TGCGCCAGCAACCCAACCGGGACTTCCTACGAGCAGTACTTC	CASNPTGTSYEQYF	few	TRBV10-2	TRBJ2-7	NA
TGTGCCAGCACAGGGGCACTGAACACTGAAGCTTTCTTT	CASTGALNTEAFF	few	TRBV28	TRBJ1-1	NA
TGTGCCAGCAGCTCACGGACAGGATCATCTGGGGCCAACGTCCTGACTTTC	CASSSRTGSSGANVLTF	NA	TRBV14	TRBJ2-6	TRBD1
TGTGCCAGCACCCCCATCCCCGGGATTCAAAACTACAATGAGCAGTTCTTC	CASTPIPGIQNYNEQFF	NA	TRBV5-6	TRBJ2-1	NA
TGTGCCAGCGGCAAGTTACAGGGAGTCACTGAAGCTTTCTTT	CASGKLQGVTEAFF	many	TRBV28	TRBJ1-1	NA
TGTGCCAGCAGCCAATTAACCGGGACAGGGGTCTTCGCGAACACCGGGGAGCTGTTTTTT	CASSQLTGTGVFANTGELFF	NA	TRBV4-2	TRBJ2-2	TRBD1
TGTGCCAGCTTGACAGGGGAGAACACTGAAGCTTTCTTT	CASLTGENTEAFF	few	TRBV18	TRBJ1-1	TRBD1
TGTGCCAGCAGCCAATACAGGGGGCGGGCAGATACGCAGTATTTT	CASSQYRGRADTQYF	once	TRBV11-3	TRBJ2-3	TRBD1
TGTGCCGGTAGCGGTTACACCGGGGAGCTGTTTTTT	CAGSGYTGELFF	few	TRBV6-1	TRBJ2-2	NA
TGCGCCAGCAGCTCAGGGACTAGCGGGAGTTTCACCGGGGAGCTGTTTTTT	CASSSGTSGSFTGELFF	few	TRBV5-1	TRBJ2-2	TRBD2
TGTGCCAGCAGCCTTTACACCGGGGAGCTGTTTTTT	CASSLYTGELFF	NA	TRBV2	TRBJ2-2	NA
TGTGCCAGCAGTAGGATGGCATTCGGGTCCCAGCATTTT	CASSRMAFGSQHF	few	TRBV27	TRBJ1-5	NA
TGCAGTGCGGGTGACAGTCCGGGCTACACCTTC	CSAGDSPGYTF	few	TRBV20-1	TRBJ1-2	NA
TGTGCCAGCAGCTTAACATACGAGCAGTACTTC	CASSLTYEQYF	few	TRBV7-9	TRBJ2-7	NA
TGTGCCAGCAGCCGCCTCGGACTAGCGGGGGACTACGAGCAGTACTTC	CASSRLGLAGDYEQYF	NA	TRBV9	TRBJ2-7	TRBD2
TGTGCCAGCCTCCCTTTGAACACTGAAGCTTTCTTT	CASLPLNTEAFF	few	TRBV6-1	TRBJ1-1	NA
TGTGCCAGCAGTAAGGGGGCGTTCACCGGGGAGCTGTTTTTT	CASSKGAFTGELFF	few	TRBV6-4	TRBJ2-2	TRBD1
TGTGCCAGCTCAGGACTAGCGGGAGAGGATGAGCAGTTCTTC	CASSGLAGEDEQFF	NA	TRBV18	TRBJ2-1	TRBD2
TGTGCCAGCAGCTTAGTAGGCTGGAGGGCCGCGGAGACCCAGTACTTC	CASSLVGWRAAETQYF	few	TRBV7-6	TRBJ2-5	NA
TGCAGTGCTGGCCTAGGGGGCATTCAGTACTTC	CSAGLGGIQYF	few	TRBV20-1	TRBJ2-4	NA
TGTGCCAGCAGCCCTACACCCAGGGGGCGCACAGATACGCAGTATTTT	CASSPTPRGRTDTQYF	few	TRBV28	TRBJ2-3	TRBD1
TGTGCCAGCTCTTCGAGGCAGGGTATCGACGAGCAGTACTTC	CASSSRQGIDEQYF	NA	TRBV18	TRBJ2-7	NA
TGTGCCAGCAGAATCATGGAGGCAATGCTTTATGGCTACACCTTC	CASRIMEAMLYGYTF	few	TRBV6-1	TRBJ1-2	NA
TGTGCCAGCAGCCTACCCCTAGCGGGATCGTACCAAGAGACCCAGTACTTC	CASSLPLAGSYQETQYF	few	TRBV7-2	TRBJ2-5	TRBD2
TGTGCCAGCAGTCCTTCCGAGACCGCGTACCAGGGTGCGAACAATGAGCAGTTCTTC	CASSPSETAYQGANNEQFF	few	TRBV2	TRBJ2-1	NA
TGTGCCAGCAGCCTAGTACGGTACGAGCAGTACTTC	CASSLVRYEQYF	few	TRBV7-8	TRBJ2-7	NA
TGTGCCAGAAGCCTGGAGGCTAGGGGCAATGAGCAGTTCTTC	CARSLEARGNEQFF	NA	TRBV5-3	TRBJ2-1	NA
TGCAGCGTTGGGTCCGGGACAGGGAAAGGGACAGATACGCAGTATTTT	CSVGSGTGKGTDTQYF	few	TRBV29-1	TRBJ2-3	TRBD1
TGTGCCAGCAGCTTACCCTCGGACGGGGGGCGCGGGGGGACCTACTATGGCTACACCTTC	CASSLPSDGGRGGTYYGYTF	few	TRBV7-8	TRBJ1-2	NA
TGTGCCAGCATGGGGGGGGGACAGGGCTACGAGCAGTACTTC	CASMGGGQGYEQYF	NA	TRBV6-6	TRBJ2-7	TRBD1
TGTGCCTGTAGGACAGGGTGGTCCGGGGAGCTGTTTTTT	CACRTGWSGELFF	NA	TRBV27	TRBJ2-2	TRBD1
TGTGCCAGCCCCTGGGGGGGAGGCTATGGCTACACCTTC	CASPWGGGYGYTF	NA	TRBV28	TRBJ1-2	NA
TGTGCCAGCAGCTTAGAGCGGATGAATGAGCAGTTCTTC	CASSLERMNEQFF	NA	TRBV7-9	TRBJ2-1	NA
TGTGCCAGCAGCTTGTGGGGGCTCGCGAACAATGAAAAACTGTTTTTT	CASSLWGLANNEKLFF	NA	TRBV5-4	TRBJ1-4	NA
TGTGCCAGTAGTGCTAGCGGGAGAACCTACAATGAGCAGTTCTTC	CASSASGRTYNEQFF	few	TRBV19	TRBJ2-1	TRBD2
TGTGCCAGCAGCCAAGGTCGCGGCCTCTCCTACGAGCAGTACTTC	CASSQGRGLSYEQYF	few	TRBV4-2	TRBJ2-7	NA
TGTGCCAGCATTCTGGGAGGGTACCTTTACAATGAGCAGTTCTTC	CASILGGYLYNEQFF	few	TRBV6-1	TRBJ2-1	TRBD2
TGCGCCAGCAGCCAAATACCCGGGACTAGCCGCGCAGATACGCAGTATTTT	CASSQIPGTSRADTQYF	few	TRBV4-1	TRBJ2-3	TRBD2
TGTGCCAGCAGCTTTTACTATTGGGACAGTCCGCAAGAGACCCAGTACTTC	CASSFYYWDSPQETQYF	few	TRBV11-3	TRBJ2-5	TRBD1
TGCGCCAGCAGCCCCATGGGCCACAGCAATCAGCCCCAGCATTTT	CASSPMGHSNQPQHF	NA	TRBV5-1	TRBJ1-5	NA
TGCAGCGTTGAAGACGGGAGGGGTTACGAGCAGTACTTC	CSVEDGRGYEQYF	few	TRBV29-1	TRBJ2-7	TRBD2
TGTGCCAGCAGCTTGGATCTGGGACAGGGAGGCTACACCTTC	CASSLDLGQGGYTF	NA	TRBV5-4	TRBJ1-2	TRBD1
TGTGCCAGCAGCTTAATTGGACTAGCGGATGGAGCCGGGGAGCTGTTTTTT	CASSLIGLADGAGELFF	few	TRBV11-2	TRBJ2-2	TRBD2
TGTGCCAGCAGCAACAGGGGAAAGGCGCAGCTGTTTTTT	CASSNRGKAQLFF	NA	TRBV11-2	TRBJ2-2	TRBD1
TGTGCCAGCAGTACTTCCTACGAGCAGTACTTC	CASSTSYEQYF	few	TRBV27	TRBJ2-7	NA
TGTGCCAGCATCAAGTCTACTGGACAGATCTACGAGCAGTACTTC	CASIKSTGQIYEQYF	NA	TRBV2	TRBJ2-7	NA
TGTGCCTGGAGTCCCCAGGGTCTCCCCTACGAGCAGTACTTC	CAWSPQGLPYEQYF	few	TRBV30	TRBJ2-7	NA
TGTGCCATCAGCCCCGGAGGGGATAATCAGCCCCAGCATTTT	CAISPGGDNQPQHF	few	TRBV10-3	TRBJ1-5	NA
TGTGCCAGCATTCCTGGGGAAGGGGTAACCAACGTCCTGACTTTC	CASIPGEGVTNVLTF	few	TRBV27	TRBJ2-6	NA
TGTGCCAGCAGCCCACGGGACAGGCTCTACGAGCAGTACTTC	CASSPRDRLYEQYF	few	TRBV7-9	TRBJ2-7	TRBD1
TGCAGCGTTGAACCCGCTAGCGGCCGCACAGATACGCAGTATTTT	CSVEPASGRTDTQYF	few	TRBV29-1	TRBJ2-3	TRBD2
TGCGCGGGGGGTTCTAACTATGGCTACACCTTC	CAGGSNYGYTF	NA	TRBV10-1	TRBJ1-2	NA
TGTGCCAGCAGCCAGGGGGAGGCCGGAAACACCATATATTTT	CASSQGEAGNTIYF	NA	TRBV7-9	TRBJ1-3	TRBD1